One sample yielded the 31 T cell receptor beta chains listed below, sequenced in a study of tumor and adjacent non-tumor tissue in lung cancer. A modified ARM-PCR protocol with three rounds of nested PCR amplified TCRbeta. Each CDR3 protein gets one entry after TCRdb re-called the multiplex PCR reads with MiXCR. The sample gives roughly 200,000 distinct CDR3 sequences, about two thirds of which show up once; approximately 26% is in the top ten. No cell sorting was done before RNA was extracted from the tissue. The sample was lung tumor tissue. These receptors came from a man in his sixties with non-small cell lung cancer.

The chain links TRBV5-1 to TRBJ2-2, with D possibly matching TRBD2 (6 bases). This CDR3 comprises 15 residues. Trimming shortened V by 5 bases and J by 4 bases, and 15 bases separated the two germline ends. Germline loops: CDR1 SGHRS, CDR2 YFSETQ. The DNA of the CDR3 is TGCGCCAGCAGGTTCCCGCTAGCGCCCACCGGGGAGCTGTTTTTT. Amino acids: CASRFPLAPTGELFF.

The chain's CDR3 is CASRFEAGLSEAFF. The CDR3 coding sequence is TGTGCCAGCAGATTTGAGGCGGGACTTAGCGAAGCTTTCTTT. The chain combines TRBV11-2 with TRBJ1-1; possible D gene TRBD1, 5 bases. The CDR3 totals 14 residues. The V end lost 6 bases, the J end lost 8 bases, and 19 bases lay between the germline ends. CDR1 SGHAT and CDR2 FQNNGV come from the germline V gene.

The V and J genes are TRBV20-1 and TRBJ2-1; D tentatively reads TRBD1 or TRBD2 (5 bases each). Per the germline V gene, CDR1 is DFQATT and CDR2 is SNEGSKA (reference sequence). The ends were cut back, 3 bases at V and 13 bases at J, with 22 bases in the middle. This CDR3 is built from 14 residues. In DNA form, the CDR3 reads TGCAGTGCTAGCACGGGACGTCAAGAGTCTGAACAGTTCTTC. Translation: CSASTGRQESEQFF.

Regarding this clonotype: The junction departs from the called germline gene at one end, perhaps through a read error. The genes are TRBV4-1 and TRBJ2-5, with 10 bases matching TRBD2. CDR3 length equals 14 residues. Germline V gene lookup returns CDR1 MGHRA and CDR2 YSYEKL. The chain's CDR3 is CARSHLAGAENHYF. As DNA, the CDR3 is TGCGCCAGAAGCCATCTAGCGGGAGCAGAGAACCATTACTTC.

The sample holds many counts of this clonotype. This chain uses TRBV29-1 with TRBJ2-7; TRBD2 aligns across 12 bases. This CDR3 spans 12 amino acids. Germline trimming cut 6 bases from V and 8 bases from J; bases unmatched to any gene: 5. The V gene's germline CDR1 is SQVTM and CDR2 ANQGSEA. CDR3 coding DNA: TGCAGCGTGGGGACTAGCGGGCGTCAGCAGTACTTC. Protein sequence: CSVGTSGRQQYF.

The sample holds one count of this clonotype. This chain links TRBV20-1 with TRBJ2-2; the match to TRBD2 covers 7 bases. J lost 2 bases, V lost 5 bases, and 14 bases had no gene match. CDR3 length equals 17 residues. Germline lookup yields CDR1 DFQATT and CDR2 SNEGSKA (reference sequence). The CDR3 protein is CSAAAGEAGRNTGELFF. CDR3 DNA sequence: TGCAGTGCTGCCGCGGGAGAAGCGGGGCGAAACACCGGGGAGCTGTTTTTT.

This clonotype was observed a handful of times. V usage is TRBV20-1 and J usage is TRBJ1-1; D remains unclear. The CDR3 extends over 11 amino acids. Germline V lookup: CDR1 DFQATT, CDR2 SNEGSKA (reference sequence). The germline V and J ends were trimmed by 0 bases and 6 bases, with 5 bases remaining between them. The CDR3 spells CSARDRSEAFF. CDR3 nucleotide sequence: TGCAGTGCTAGAGATCGGTCTGAAGCTTTCTTT.

Details on this clonotype: The missing conserved phenylalanine or tryptophan at the end of this CDR3 makes a read error likely. The DNA is left out, because the CDR3 cannot be placed on it with certainty; the CDR3 is given as TCRdb lists it. The rearrangement uses TRBV4-3 and TRBJ1-2. With termini counted, the CDR3 has 14 amino acids. The germline gives CDR1 LGHNA, CDR2 YSLEER. This CDR3 reads CASSQVDGNYGHTS.

With respect to this clonotype: A much larger clonotype is one base distant, so this may be a read error. The rearrangement links TRBV20-1 to TRBJ2-3, with 10 bases identical to TRBD2. CDR3 length: 14 residues. Germline V gives CDR1 DFQATT, CDR2 SNEGSKA (reference sequence). The CDR3 nucleotides are TGCAGTGCTAAGGCTAGCGGGGGAACAGATACGCGGTATTTT. As protein: CSAKASGGTDTRYF.

The CDR3 coding sequence is TGTGCCAGCAGCTTGCGGTCGGGCAGGTGGCGGACTGAAGCTTTCTTT. Translation gives CASSLRSGRWRTEAFF. The chain couples TRBV5-5 to TRBJ1-1; unclear D gene. The V gene lost 1 base and the J gene lost 5 bases, with 18 bases spanning the gap. The CDR3 has 16 amino acids. Germline values: CDR1 SGHKS, CDR2 YYEKEE (reference sequence).

Notes on this clonotype: A read error may account for a junction end that differs from germline. The chain recombines TRBV5-4 with TRBJ1-1, with no clear D. The CDR3 has 13 amino acids. Germline V CDR1 and CDR2: SGHNT, YYREEE (reference sequence). The CDR3 nucleotides are TGTGGCAGCAGCTTGAACTGGGACACTGAAGCTTTCTTT. Residues: CGSSLNWDTEAFF.

This clonotype was recorded only once. The V call is TRBV11-3, the J call TRBJ2-5, with D perhaps assigned TRBD1 or TRBD2 (5 bases each). V gave up 6 bases and J gave up 2 bases, with 13 bases separating them. This CDR3 spans 14 amino acids. CDR1 and CDR2 (germline): SGHNT, YENEEA. The CDR3, as DNA: TGTGCCAGCAGTCTGGGGGTGGCTCAAGAGACCCAGTACTTC. It specifies CASSLGVAQETQYF.

Comments on this clonotype: The CDR3 does not close with the conserved phenylalanine or tryptophan, likely indicating a read error. The rearrangement links TRBV4-3 to TRBJ1-2, with D perhaps matching TRBD1 (5 bases). Germline V lookup: CDR1 LGHNA, CDR2 YSLEER. V gave up 4 bases and J gave up 3 bases, with 15 bases separating them. This CDR3 spans 15 amino acids. CDR3 residues: CASSLSGRRYYGYTL. For the CDR3, the DNA is TGCGCCAGCAGCCTCTCAGGGCGGAGGTACTATGGCTACACCTTG.

The chain uses TRBV12-3 or TRBV12-4 and TRBJ2-5, with D perhaps TRBD1 (5 bases). Trimming left V 6 bases short and J 1 base short, with 9 bases between. CDR3 length: 13 residues. CDR3 bases: TGTGCCAGCAGGTGGACAAGCCAAGAGACCCAGTACTTC. Translated, it gives CASRWTSQETQYF.

This clonotype was detected ten times or more. The rearrangement uses TRBV4-1 and TRBJ2-1; 11 bases align to TRBD2. Germline V lookup: CDR1 MGHRA, CDR2 YSYEKL. CDR3 length equals 17 residues. With V trimmed by 1 base and J by 9 bases, 11 bases remained unmatched. CDR3 in DNA: TGCGCCAGCAGCCAAGGCGGACTAGCGGGTGACCGTGTTGAGCAGTTCTTC. Residues: CASSQGGLAGDRVEQFF.

The chain links TRBV20-1 to TRBJ2-7; TRBD2 is a possible D gene (5 bases). V lost 6 bases to trimming and J lost 6 bases, with 15 bases between them. Per the germline V gene, CDR1 is DFQATT and CDR2 is SNEGSKA (reference sequence). This CDR3 is built from 12 residues. The CDR3 loop is CSAHRNGSEQYF. As DNA, the CDR3 is TGCAGTGCCCATAGGAATGGGAGCGAGCAGTACTTC.

The V gene is TRBV12-3 or TRBV12-4, the J gene TRBJ1-2; D not resolved. This CDR3 is 11 amino acids long. V was clipped by 4 bases and J by 8 bases, with 8 bases between them. CDR3 in amino acids: CASSCVGGYTF. CDR3 coding DNA: TGTGCCAGCAGTTGCGTGGGCGGCTACACCTTC.

This clonotype appeared a few times. This clone may be a read error of a much larger clone one base away. This sequence joins TRBV11-3 and TRBJ1-1; D gene uncertain. In germline, CDR1 is SGHNT, CDR2 YENEEA. The CDR3 sequence is 11 residues long. As DNA, the CDR3 is TGTACCAGCAGCATCCGGGCTGAAGCTTTCTTT. Translating gives CTSSIRAEAFF.

The sample holds a few counts of this clonotype. The chain is built from TRBV5-4 and TRBJ2-3; 9 positions agree with TRBD1. Germline V gene data show CDR1 as SGHNT and CDR2 as YYREEE (reference sequence). The V segment lost 3 bases and the J segment 4 bases; nucleotides outside the gene matches: 9. The CDR3 covers 16 residues. The CDR3 here is CASSSNPGQGSDTQYF. The CDR3 nucleotides are TGTGCCAGCAGCTCGAATCCGGGACAGGGTTCAGATACGCAGTATTTT.

Remarks on this clonotype: A much bigger clone sits one base away, suggesting this may be a read error. The rearrangement uses TRBV20-1 and TRBJ2-5; TRBD2 aligns across 8 bases. The CDR3 loop spans 13 amino acids. Per the germline V gene, CDR1 is DFQATT and CDR2 is SNEGSKA (reference sequence). Here the CDR3 DNA reads TGCACTGCACCGGGTAGCGGGAAGCGGACCCAGTACTTC. Residues: CTAPGSGKRTQYF.

A note on this clonotype: This may be a read error, as it is one base from a much larger clone. This chain links TRBV4-3 with TRBJ2-7; 12 positions match TRBD1. The CDR3 has 15 amino acids. V lost 0 bases and J lost 6; bases outside the gene matches: 3. CDR1 and CDR2 from the germline V gene are LGHNA and YSLEER. The DNA of the CDR3 is TGCGCCAGCAGCCAAGACGGGACAGGGGGCCTCGAGCAGTACTTC. Amino acid sequence: CASSQDGTGGLEQYF.

This clonotype was recorded only once. A much larger clone lies a single base off, so this may be a read error. This chain joins TRBV20-1 and TRBJ2-2, with 8 bases lining up with TRBD1. The length of the CDR3 is 15 residues. The J segment lost 9 bases and the V segment lost 3 bases, leaving 12 bases of the junction unmatched. Germline V gene sequence: CDR1 DFQATT, CDR2 SNEGSKA (reference sequence). CDR3 DNA sequence: TGCAGTGCTAGTCCCCCGGGACAGGAGAGCTGGGAGCTGTTTTTT. As protein: CSASPPGQESWELFF.

This clonotype has just one count. This is likely a read error, given that the CDR3 carries no conserved phenylalanine or tryptophan at its end. J is TRBJ2-1 and V is TRBV20-1; no definite D call. The germline gives CDR1 DFQATT, CDR2 SNEGSKA (reference sequence). CDR3 length: 14 amino acids. Trimming pared 0 bases from V and 4 bases from J, leaving 10 bases between. The CDR3 here is CSARETLTYNEQFL. The DNA for the CDR3 is TGCAGTGCTAGAGAGACACTAACTTACAATGAGCAGTTCCTC.

The V gene is TRBV6-2 or TRBV6-3, the J gene TRBJ2-4, with a tentative D call TRBD2 (5 bases). V was clipped by 2 bases and J by 0 bases, with 14 bases between them. This CDR3 contains 17 residues. Germline assignment: CDR1 MNHEY and CDR2 SVGEGT. DNA of the CDR3: TGTGCCAGCAGTTACCCCCCCGCGGGCCTAGCCAAAAACATTCAGTACTTC. Residues: CASSYPPAGLAKNIQYF.

The rearrangement joins TRBV11-3 to TRBJ2-1; a possible D gene is TRBD1 (5 bases). With 6 bases removed from V and 7 bases from J, the gap between germline ends came to 16 bases. CDR1 and CDR2 from the germline V gene are SGHNT and YENEEA. The CDR3 totals 14 residues. The CDR3 loop reads CASRFSRVGNEQFF. DNA of the CDR3: TGTGCCAGCAGGTTCAGCAGGGTTGGGAATGAGCAGTTCTTC.

The chain joins TRBV20-1 to TRBJ2-7, with 10 positions matching TRBD1. The CDR3 is 14 amino acids. In germline, CDR1 is DFQATT, CDR2 SNEGSKA (reference sequence). J gave up 4 bases and V 5 bases, and 8 bases lay outside the gene matches. The CDR3 spells CSAHSGTGEYEQYF. CDR3 sequence (DNA): TGCAGTGCTCATTCCGGGACAGGGGAGTACGAGCAGTACTTC.

The gene calls are TRBV4-2 and TRBJ1-2; TRBD1 is a possible D gene (5 bases). Trimming took off 1 base at V and 4 bases at J, with 13 bases between the two ends. The CDR3 covers 15 residues. The germline gives CDR1 LGHNA, CDR2 YNFKEQ. CDR3 amino acids: CASSQVGREIYGYTF. In nucleotides, the CDR3 is TGTGCCAGCAGCCAAGTAGGCAGGGAGATCTATGGCTACACCTTC.

V is TRBV6-5 and J is TRBJ1-2; 7 bases are a match to TRBD1. In germline, CDR1 is MNHEY, CDR2 SVGAGI. The CDR3 length is 15 residues. The J segment lost 4 bases and the V segment lost 0 bases, leaving 5 bases of the junction unmatched. CDR3 loop: CASSYSKRGPYGYTF. CDR3 nucleotide sequence: TGTGCCAGCAGTTACTCGAAAAGGGGGCCCTATGGCTACACCTTC.

About this clonotype itself: Germline and junction disagree at one end, which may indicate a read error. The J gene is TRBJ1-5, the V gene TRBV6-1, with D possibly TRBD1 on 5 matching bases. The CDR3 contains 14 residues. From germline, CDR1 is MNHNS and CDR2 SASEGT. CDR3 sequence: CANSGQGSNQPQHF. The DNA of the CDR3 is TGTGCCAACAGTGGGCAGGGAAGCAATCAGCCCCAGCATTTT.

To note about this clonotype: No conserved phenylalanine or tryptophan is present at the end of the CDR3, so a read error is the likely explanation. The chain combines TRBV15 with TRBJ2-5; 7 positions agree with TRBD2. Unmatched junction bases numbered 5, after V lost 0 bases and J lost 1 base. The CDR3 extends over 16 amino acids. Germline-derived CDR1 and CDR2 are LNHNV and YYDKDF (reference sequence). Written as DNA, the CDR3 is TGTGCCACCAGCAGAGACGAGCGGGGAATCCAAGAGACCCAGTACTCC. It codes for CATSRDERGIQETQYS.

This clonotype has a handful of counts. The chain carries TRBV5-4 and TRBJ1-1, with D unresolved. CDR1 and CDR2 (germline): SGHNT, YYREEE (reference sequence). CDR3 length: 14 amino acids. V shed 5 bases and J shed 0 bases, with 11 bases lying between them. Here the CDR3 reads CASRAEALNTEAFF. Written as DNA, the CDR3 is TGTGCCAGCAGAGCAGAGGCCTTGAACACTGAAGCTTTCTTT.